This T cell receptor beta chain was obtained from a study of shared clonotypes between healthy human individuals. Measured with immunoSEQ multiplex PCR; TCRdb has only the in-frame clones, and not every one. Of 1.6 million or so clones in the sample, roughly 96% are singletons; the top ten hold approximately 1.2%. CDR1 SEHNR and CDR2 FQNEAQ come from the germline V gene (reference sequence). The CDR3 consists of 13 residues. V was shortened by 2 bases and J by 12 bases, with 14 bases between the two germline ends. This clone was detected only once. The sample taken for sequencing was naive CD4+ T cells sorted from blood. Regarding subset: CD45RA+ positively selected. The chain joins TRBV7-9 to TRBJ1-5; a weak D match, TRBD1 (5 bases). The TCR sequence derives from a man between 25 and 39 years old in good health. CDR3: CASSLSGAVNQHF. Here the CDR3 DNA reads TGTGCCAGCAGCTTAAGTGGGGCCGTGAACCAGCATTTT.